This TCR beta chain stems from a study of identical twins. General observations from the study: Rather than following the same donors, the conclusions depended on cross-sectional statistical analysis. Cord blood beta clonotypes that were abundant carried fewer insertions, and memory repertoires showed no such trend. Excess low generation probability was seen in twin-shared out-of-frame alpha sequences.

Using its own MiXCR run on the 5' RACE reads, TCRdb lists one record per CDR3 protein. The sample shows about 890,000 distinct CDR3 sequences, about 12% of them seen only once. This clonotype was counted a few times. Its antigen is unknown. The data also belong to a second study, concerning yellow fever vaccine responses in identical twins.

This sequence was found in a woman aged 18-35 years in good health. The specimen sequenced was PBMCs.

The CDR3 is CASSSTAGSGTGELFF. CDR3 nucleotide sequence: TGTGCCAGCAGCTCAACGGCGGGGTCAGGGACCGGGGAGCTGTTTTTT. The gene calls are TRBV7-7 and TRBJ2-2; perhaps TRBD2 as D (6 bases). The CDR3 sequence is 16 residues long. Germline lookup yields CDR1 SSHAT and CDR2 FNYEAQ (reference sequence). The V and J ends lost 4 bases and 5 bases respectively, with 17 bases between them. Full variable domain (rest looked up from reference TRBV7-7 and TRBJ2-2): GAGVSQSPRYKVTKRGQDVTLRCDPISSHATLYWYQQALGQGPEFLTYFNYEAQPDKSGLPSDRFSAERPEGSISTLTIQRTEQRDSAMYRCASSSTAGSGTGELFFGEGSRLTVL.